These 7 T cell receptor beta chains were all obtained from the same sample, sequenced in a study of vaccination effects on CD4 cells after COVID-19. Repertoires were generated with immunoSEQ multiplex PCR, while TCRdb's copy carries only in-frame clones and drops some. Of approximately 40,000 clones in the sample, approximately 70% were seen once. These receptors' antigens are unknown. Antigen-specific CD4+ T cell clonotypes were called by their expansion after viral peptide-pool culture in ViraFEST. Subsequent to approximately 11 days of culture, CD4+ T cells were isolated. A positive SARS-CoV-2 PCR test fell between March and December 2020. This specimen consisted of CD4+ T cells from PBMCs cultured with a peptide pool, obtained before COVID-19 vaccination. These receptors were collected from a human donor who had a prior SARS-CoV-2 infection.

The V and J genes are TRBV4-2 and TRBJ2-3; the match to TRBD2 covers 10 bases. Looked up from germline, CDR1 is LGHNA and CDR2 is YNFKEQ. This CDR3 region has 17 residues. The trim removed 0 bases at V and 5 bases at J, leaving 8 bases unmatched. CDR3: CASSQDLSGRGGDTQYF. CDR3 in DNA: TGTGCCAGCAGCCAAGATTTGAGCGGGAGGGGAGGAGATACGCAGTATTTT.

This clone was picked up a small number of times. The rearrangement joins TRBV15 to TRBJ2-3; TRBD2 is a possible D gene (6 bases). There are 16 residues in the CDR3. Trimming left V 0 bases short and J 1 base short, with 11 bases between. Germline V CDR1 and CDR2: LNHNV, YYDKDF (reference sequence). CDR3 coding DNA: TGTGCCACCAGCAGAGATGTGGGGGGACGCACAGATACGCAGTATTTT. As protein: CATSRDVGGRTDTQYF. Looking up the rest from reference TRBV15 and TRBJ2-3 gives the full variable domain: DAMVIQNPRYQVTQFGKPVTLSCSQTLNHNVMYWYQQKSSQAPKLLFHYYDKDFNNEADTPDNFQSRRPNTSFCFLDIRSPGLGDTAMYLCATSRDVGGRTDTQYFGPGTRLTVL.

V gene TRBV6-4 combines with J gene TRBJ2-7; 13 bases match TRBD2. From germline, CDR1 is MRHNA and CDR2 SNTAGT. V lost 5 bases, J lost 2 bases, and 9 bases stayed unmatched. CDR3 size: 17 residues. The CDR3 nucleotides read TGTGCCAGCAGTTTTGGACTAGCGGGGGCCCCCACCTACGAGCAGTACTTC. Translating it yields CASSFGLAGAPTYEQYF.

The gene calls are TRBV13 and TRBJ1-3; D remains unclear. This CDR3 has 16 amino acids. Germline V gives CDR1 PRHDT, CDR2 FYEKMQ (reference sequence). The V gene lost 0 bases and the J gene lost 0 bases, with 9 bases spanning the gap. The chain's CDR3 is CASSLGDGSSGNTIYF. As DNA, the CDR3 is TGTGCCAGCAGCTTAGGCGACGGCAGCTCTGGAAACACCATATATTTT.

V usage is TRBV30 and J usage is TRBJ2-1; the match to TRBD2 covers 12 bases. The CDR3 totals 17 residues. Germline CDR1 is GTSNPN and CDR2 is SVGIG (reference sequence). The J segment lost 2 bases and the V segment lost 4 bases, leaving 9 bases of the junction unmatched. The CDR3 region is CAWTKTSGRRAYNEQFF. Here the CDR3 DNA reads TGTGCCTGGACGAAGACTAGCGGGAGAAGAGCCTACAATGAGCAGTTCTTC.

V usage is TRBV27 and J usage is TRBJ2-3, with 7 positions matching TRBD1. Germline V lookup: CDR1 MNHEY, CDR2 SMNVEV (reference sequence). J was trimmed by 0 bases and V by 3 bases; bases with no gene match: 0. The CDR3 sequence is 14 residues long. This CDR3 reads CASSFRGSTDTQYF. CDR3 nucleotides: TGTGCCAGCAGTTTCAGGGGGAGCACAGATACGCAGTATTTT.

The genes are TRBV1 and TRBJ2-1; no check of the table's D call, TRBD2, against the DNA was made. TRBV1 counts as a pseudogene. This CDR3 region has 13 residues. The DNA for the CDR3 is TGCACCAGCAGCCAAGACCGTCTAGCGGGGGGGATCTTC. Amino acid sequence: CTSSQDRLAGGIF.